This entry lists 25 T cell receptor beta chains sequenced from one sample in a study of response to subunit inactivated influenza vaccine. In TCRdb, the RT-PCR reads were re-called with MiXCR into one record per CDR3 protein. The table includes some 180,000 distinct CDR3 sequences, 7.5% to 10% detected once. The source was non-naive T cells sorted from PBMCs, collected on the day of vaccination. These receptors were taken from a man aged 50-60 years who received an inactivated influenza vaccine.

The gene calls are TRBV7-3 and TRBJ2-1, with D possibly being TRBD2 (6 bases). Trimming removed 5 bases at V and 9 bases at J, with 14 bases between. From germline, CDR1 is SGHTA and CDR2 FQGTGA. This CDR3 is 13 amino acids long. In DNA form, the CDR3 reads TGTGCCAGCAGCCAGACCATGGGGGGTGAGCAGTTCTTC. The encoded protein is CASSQTMGGEQFF.

This clonotype was detected a few times. The chain carries TRBV20-1 and TRBJ1-4, with TRBD1 as a possible D gene (5 bases). This CDR3 has 13 residues. V lost 6 bases to trimming and J lost 8 bases, with 16 bases between them. The germline CDR1 and CDR2 sequences are DFQATT and SNEGSKA (reference sequence). CDR3 DNA sequence: TGCAGTGCGGCCGGGACGTTCCGGGAAAAACTGTTTTTT. Translated, it gives CSAAGTFREKLFF.

The chain joins TRBV29-1 to TRBJ1-2; TRBD1 aligns across 9 bases. The CDR3 consists of 15 residues. Germline trimming cut 6 bases from V and 6 bases from J; bases unmatched to any gene: 14. Germline V gives CDR1 SQVTM, CDR2 ANQGSEA. CDR3 nucleotides: TGCAGCGTCGAGGAGGCTGGGACAGGGATGAATGGCTACACCTTC. This codes for CSVEEAGTGMNGYTF.

This clonotype was counted between two and nine times. This chain links TRBV2 with TRBJ2-2; tentatively, D is TRBD1 (6 bases). The germline V gene has CDR1 SNHLY and CDR2 FYNNEI. V was trimmed by 8 bases and J by 6 bases, leaving 13 bases between them. This CDR3 is 13 amino acids long. The CDR3 sequence is CASANRESGELFF. The DNA for the CDR3 is TGTGCCAGCGCGAACAGGGAATCCGGGGAGCTGTTTTTT.

This sequence joins TRBV9 and TRBJ1-3; TRBD1 agrees at 7 bases. This CDR3 is 18 amino acids long. V lost 4 bases and J lost 0; bases outside the gene matches: 13. In germline, CDR1 is SGDLS, CDR2 YYNGEE. The CDR3 bases are TGTGCCAGCAGCCTAACCGAGAGCAGGACAGGCTCTGGAAACACCATATATTTT. Translating gives CASSLTESRTGSGNTIYF. The full variable domain, with the rest looked up from reference TRBV9 and TRBJ1-3, is DSGVTQTPKHLITATGQRVTLRCSPRSGDLSVYWYQQSLDQGLQFLIQYYNGEERAKGNILERFSAQQFPDLHSELNLSSLELGDSALYFCASSLTESRTGSGNTIYFGEGSWLTVV.

This clonotype appeared a few times. The V and J genes are TRBV24-1 and TRBJ1-5; a possible D gene is TRBD1 (6 bases). The CDR3 is made up of 14 amino acids. V was cut by 9 bases and J by 4 bases, with 15 bases left in between. Germline CDR1 is KGHDR and CDR2 is SFDVKD. Here the CDR3 DNA reads TGTGCCACCCCAGGACAGCCACCTAATCAGCCCCAGCATTTT. Amino acids: CATPGQPPNQPQHF.

This clonotype was recorded many times. The CDR3 sequence is CASSDRGSSPLHF. DNA for the CDR3: TGTGCCAGCAGTGACAGGGGGAGCTCACCCCTCCACTTT. The chain carries TRBV3-1 and TRBJ1-6; 9 nucleotides align to TRBD1. Unmatched junction bases numbered 4, after V lost 6 bases and J lost 10 bases. Germline values: CDR1 LGHDT, CDR2 YNNKEL (reference sequence). The CDR3 contains 13 residues.

A few counts support this clonotype. The chain links TRBV7-2 to TRBJ2-1, with D tentatively TRBD1 or TRBD2 (6 bases each). This CDR3 contains 17 residues. Trimming cost V 5 bases and J 5 bases, with 22 bases left between them. Germline-derived CDR1 and CDR2 are SGHTA and FQGNSA. This CDR3 reads CASSPGGVGGPNNEQFF. The DNA for the CDR3 is TGTGCCAGCAGCCCCGGGGGAGTCGGGGGCCCTAACAATGAGCAGTTCTTC.

CDR3 protein: CASSYTTGGYEQYF. DNA of the CDR3: TGTGCCAGCAGCTACACGACAGGGGGCTACGAGCAGTACTTC. The chain couples TRBV7-2 to TRBJ2-7; 9 bases agree with TRBD1. CDR3 length equals 14 residues. CDR1 and CDR2 from the germline V gene are SGHTA and FQGNSA. V shed 4 bases and J 3 bases; nucleotides not matched to a gene: 4.

The chain links TRBV30 to TRBJ1-2; 8 bases map to TRBD1. CDR1 is GTSNPN, CDR2 SVGIG, per germline (reference sequence). There are 13 residues in the CDR3. J lost 4 bases, V lost 8 bases, and 9 bases had no gene match. Here the CDR3 DNA reads TGTGCCGGTAATAGGGACAGGCCCTATGGCTACACCTTC. Encoded protein: CAGNRDRPYGYTF.

This clonotype was seen only a few times. The chain uses TRBV5-1 and TRBJ1-2, with no clear D. This CDR3 contains 11 residues. Trimming shortened V by 0 bases and J by 7 bases, and 4 bases separated the two germline ends. Germline V gives CDR1 SGHRS, CDR2 YFSETQ. CDR3 sequence reads: CASSLAFGYTF. The CDR3 DNA sequence: TGCGCCAGCAGCTTGGCCTTTGGCTACACCTTC. The full variable domain, rest sourced from reference TRBV5-1 and TRBJ1-2, is KAGVTQTPRYLIKTRGQQVTLSCSPISGHRSVSWYQQTPGQGLQFLFEYFSETQRNKGNFPGRFSGRQFSNSRSEMNVSTLELGDSALYLCASSLAFGYTFGSGTRLTVV.

With regard to this clonotype: An end of the junction differs from the germline gene, which may be a read error. The rearrangement uses TRBV5-1 and TRBJ2-7; no firm D call. The CDR3 spans 14 residues. CDR1 and CDR2 from the germline V gene are SGHRS and YFSETQ. This CDR3 is CASSLAVGPYELYF. The CDR3 region has the DNA TGCGCCAGCAGCTTGGCAGTCGGTCCCTACGAGCTGTACTTC.

This clonotype came up many times. V usage is TRBV4-3 and J usage is TRBJ2-7; 7 bases agree with TRBD1. Unmatched junction bases numbered 14, after V lost 0 bases and J lost 3 bases. The CDR3 extends over 18 amino acids. CDR1 and CDR2 from the germline V gene are LGHNA and YSLEER. CDR3 in DNA: TGCGCCAGCAGCCAAGAGTGGGCTCCGAGGGACAGCCACTACGAGCAGTACTTC. Translated: CASSQEWAPRDSHYEQYF.

The chain has TRBV20-1 and TRBJ2-7, with D possibly called TRBD1 or TRBD2 (5 bases each). CDR1 is DFQATT and CDR2 is SNEGSKA in the germline V gene (reference sequence). The CDR3 length is 13 residues. The germline V and J ends were trimmed by 0 bases and 6 bases, with 12 bases remaining between them. CDR3 sequence (DNA): TGCAGTGCTAGAGAGGTCCTGAGGGGCGAGCAGTACTTC. Its translation: CSAREVLRGEQYF.

This clonotype was seen a few times. The rearrangement joins TRBV12-3 or TRBV12-4 to TRBJ2-7; 7 bases map to TRBD1. The CDR3 has 15 amino acids. J gave up 7 bases and V 1 base, and 10 bases lay outside the gene matches. The CDR3 region has the DNA TGTGCCAGCAGTTTAGAAGTCGACAGGGCTACGGAGCAGTACTTC. Translation gives CASSLEVDRATEQYF.

The chain is built from TRBV10-3 and TRBJ1-1, with D possibly TRBD1 on 5 matching bases. The CDR3 is made up of 13 amino acids. With 3 bases removed from V and 5 bases from J, the gap between germline ends came to 10 bases. Germline values: CDR1 ENHRY, CDR2 SYGVKD. This chain's CDR3 is CAISDYGGTEAFF. CDR3 in DNA: TGTGCCATCAGTGACTACGGGGGGACTGAAGCTTTCTTT.

The sample holds a few counts of this clonotype. The V call is TRBV7-8, the J call TRBJ2-1; 10 bases align to TRBD2. Germline V gives CDR1 SGHVS, CDR2 FQNEAQ. There are 18 residues in the CDR3. The V segment lost 4 bases and the J segment 7 bases; nucleotides outside the gene matches: 16. CDR3 residues: CASSSTPKRGGPKNEQFF. The CDR3 DNA reads TGTGCCAGCAGCTCAACCCCGAAGCGGGGGGGCCCTAAGAATGAGCAGTTCTTC. Full variable domain (outside the CDR3, taken from reference TRBV7-8 and TRBJ2-1): GAGVSQSPRYKVAKRGQDVALRCDPISGHVSLFWYQQALGQGPEFLTYFQNEAQLDKSGLPSDRFFAERPEGSVSTLKIQRTQQEDSAVYLCASSSTPKRGGPKNEQFFGPGTRLTVL.

CDR3 sequence: CATSAAGGLDNEQFF. CDR3 bases: TGTGCCACCAGTGCTGCGGGAGGGTTGGACAATGAGCAGTTCTTC. The V gene is TRBV24-1, the J gene TRBJ2-1, with 9 bases aligning to TRBD2. Germline CDR1 reads KGHDR; CDR2 reads SFDVKD. The CDR3 is made up of 15 amino acids. With 5 bases clipped from V and 5 bases from J, the junction kept 6 bases outside the gene matches.

The V gene is TRBV20-1, the J gene TRBJ2-1; 13 nucleotides align to TRBD2. Germline V gene data show CDR1 as DFQATT and CDR2 as SNEGSKA (reference sequence). J was trimmed by 4 bases and V by 5 bases; bases with no gene match: 17. This CDR3 comprises 19 residues. CDR3 loop: CSAYPWPPGTSGAYNEQFF. Written as DNA, the CDR3 is TGCAGTGCTTACCCATGGCCCCCCGGGACTAGCGGGGCATACAATGAGCAGTTCTTC.

This clonotype occurred many times. The J gene is TRBJ2-6, the V gene TRBV7-8; a possible D gene is TRBD2 (5 bases). The CDR3 is 16 residues long. V was clipped by 2 bases and J by 4 bases, with 12 bases between them. Germline V gene sequence: CDR1 SGHVS, CDR2 FQNEAQ. The CDR3 DNA reads TGTGCCAGCAGCTTACACCGGGGAACGGGGGCCAACGTCCTGACTTTC. Translated: CASSLHRGTGANVLTF. Based on the CDR3 plus reference TRBV7-8 and TRBJ2-6, the full variable domain is GAGVSQSPRYKVAKRGQDVALRCDPISGHVSLFWYQQALGQGPEFLTYFQNEAQLDKSGLPSDRFFAERPEGSVSTLKIQRTQQEDSAVYLCASSLHRGTGANVLTFGAGSRLTVL.

This clonotype has just a few counts. This chain links TRBV2 with TRBJ1-4; D gene ambiguous. CDR1 SNHLY and CDR2 FYNNEI come from the germline V gene. The germline V and J ends were trimmed by 9 bases and 7 bases, with 15 bases remaining between them. The CDR3 runs 13 residues. The CDR3 bases are TGTGCCAGTACCGTCCCGAACGCTGAAAAACTGTTTTTT. Amino acid sequence: CASTVPNAEKLFF.

This clonotype was counted many times. V usage is TRBV6-1 and J usage is TRBJ1-5, with 7 bases fitting TRBD1. Losses at the gene ends were 4 bases for V and 3 bases for J; bases not matched to a gene: 9. Per the germline V gene, CDR1 is MNHNS and CDR2 is SASEGT. The CDR3 runs 16 residues. CDR3: CASSVKGANFNQPQHF. The CDR3 region has the DNA TGTGCCAGCAGTGTTAAGGGGGCGAACTTCAATCAGCCCCAGCATTTT.

The CDR3 reads CASSGFSGGTQYF. CDR3 bases: TGTGCCAGCAGTGGGTTCTCTGGAGGGACCCAGTACTTC. The chain joins TRBV6-2 or TRBV6-3 to TRBJ2-5; D is perhaps TRBD2 (5 bases). There are 13 residues in the CDR3. CDR1 and CDR2 from the germline V gene are MNHEY and SVGEGT. V was clipped by 5 bases and J by 7 bases, with 14 bases between them.

This clonotype was counted at least ten times. V and J are TRBV4-3 and TRBJ2-1, with TRBD2 matching over 11 bases. J was trimmed by 4 bases and V by 4 bases; bases with no gene match: 6. This CDR3 contains 16 residues. Germline lookup yields CDR1 LGHNA and CDR2 YSLEER. The CDR3 DNA sequence: TGCGCCAGCAGCCGCGGGACTAGCGGAGATTACAATGAGCAGTTCTTC. This encodes CASSRGTSGDYNEQFF.

The J gene is TRBJ1-2, the V gene TRBV29-1, with D hard to call. Germline CDR1 is SQVTM and CDR2 is ANQGSEA. Trimming removed 4 bases from V and 2 bases from J, with 11 bases in between. This CDR3 is built from 13 residues. The CDR3 loop is CSVVGGGNYGYTF. CDR3 nucleotide sequence: TGCAGCGTTGTTGGAGGAGGGAACTATGGCTACACCTTC.